The T cell receptor beta chain described here comes from a study of graft-versus-host responses after intestinal transplantation. A word on this clone: Its specificity is unknown.

Profiling relied on immunoSEQ multiplex PCR, and the TCRdb table lists in-frame clones only, not all of them. The sample shows 60,000 to 65,000 clones, 90% of them seen only once. V gave up 5 bases and J gave up 5 bases; unmatched junction bases: 11. CDR1 SGDLS and CDR2 YYNGEE come from the germline V gene. The CDR3 totals 15 residues. Overall study results and limits: Present in recipient marrow, GvH clones included some that appeared first in ileum or blood.

The J gene is TRBJ1-2, the V gene TRBV9; 8 bases fit TRBD1. The origin of this receptor is a human donor who was the organ donor for an intestinal transplant. Sample: unstimulated CD8+ T cells sorted from spleen or lymph node cells, taken before transplant. CDR3 coding DNA: TGTGCCAGCAGAGACGGCCCGGGACAGGTTTATGGCTACACCTTC. Translation: CASRDGPGQVYGYTF.